A selection of T cell receptor beta chains follows, all from one sample in a study of blood T cell repertoires in COVID-19. Profiling relied on immunoSEQ multiplex PCR, and the TCRdb table lists in-frame clones only, not all of them. The table lists roughly 70,000 clones, around 78% of them singletons. The sample taken for sequencing was peripheral blood. The receptor source for this set is a human donor in a cohort sampled during active COVID-19. Each CDR3 is given with its conserved first and last residue. A D gene is named only where the DNA matches it firmly. Expanded clones are given a class, and other clones once, few, many or no size at all.

v_call,j_call,clone_size,d_call,cdr3_nt,cdr3_aa
TRBV5-4,TRBJ2-3,-,TRBD1,TGTGCCAGCAGCTTGGGGGGGACAGCAGCGGCAGATACGCAGTATTTT,CASSLGGTAAADTQYF
TRBV5-4,TRBJ2-5,-,-,TGTGCCAGCAGCTTAGCGGGTTTGGAGACCCAGTACTTC,CASSLAGLETQYF
TRBV5-1,TRBJ1-6,-,-,TGCGCCAGCAGCGAGGGAGAGGAATCACCCCTCCACTTT,CASSEGEESPLHF
TRBV10-3,TRBJ1-1,-,-,TGTGCCATCAGGACCGTGGCAGGGGACACTGAAGCTTTCTTT,CAIRTVAGDTEAFF
TRBV30,TRBJ1-5,-,-,TGTGCCTGGAGCGCCGAGTTGGCGGTTCAGCCCCAGCATTTT,CAWSAELAVQPQHF
TRBV20-1,TRBJ1-3,-,-,TGCAGTGCTAGTCGGGGGTCGGTTCCTACCTCTGGAAACACCATATATTTT,CSASRGSVPTSGNTIYF
TRBV7-9,TRBJ1-4,once,TRBD1,TGTGCCAGCAGCCCCGGGGGACAGCTTAATGAAAAACTGTTTTTT,CASSPGGQLNEKLFF
TRBV10-1,TRBJ2-7,many,-,TGCGCCAGCAGTGAGCCCCCCCCAGCCAGGGCCTACGAGCAGTACTTC,CASSEPPPARAYEQYF
TRBV29-1,TRBJ1-2,-,TRBD1,TGCAGCGTAGGACAGGGGGCGCGGTATGGCTACACCTTC,CSVGQGARYGYTF
TRBV5-1,TRBJ1-3,-,-,TGCGCCAGCAGCTTGTCGTCGGGCAGGGCCTCTGGAAACACCATATATTTT,CASSLSSGRASGNTIYF
TRBV28,TRBJ1-5,-,TRBD1,TGTGCCAGCAGCCCTGACAGGGTCGTGCAGCCCCAGCATTTT,CASSPDRVVQPQHF
TRBV2,TRBJ1-4,-,-,TGTGCCAGCAGTGGCGACAGTGAAAAACTGTTTTTT,CASSGDSEKLFF
TRBV4-1,TRBJ1-4,-,TRBD1,TGCGCCAGCAGCCAAGATAGGGGACAGAATGAAAAACTGTTTTTT,CASSQDRGQNEKLFF
TRBV7-6,TRBJ2-2,-,-,TGTGCCAGCAGCTTACAATACACCGGGGAGCTGTTTTTT,CASSLQYTGELFF
TRBV3-1/TRBV3-2,TRBJ2-7,few,TRBD2,TGTGCCAGCAGCCAAGACGGGGGGAGTGGGTACGAGCAGTACTTC,CASSQDGGSGYEQYF
TRBV9,TRBJ1-5,-,-,TGTGCCAGCAGCGTAGATTCAGATCAGCCCCAGCATTTT,CASSVDSDQPQHF
TRBV5-1,TRBJ2-3,-,TRBD2,TGCGCCAGCAGCTTGGCACTAGCGGGAGGAACAGATACGCAGTATTTT,CASSLALAGGTDTQYF
TRBV5-4,TRBJ2-7,-,-,TGTGCCAGCAGCCCGGGGGTGACCCCCTCCGAGCAGTACTTC,CASSPGVTPSEQYF
TRBV4-2,TRBJ1-1,-,TRBD1,TGTGCCAGCACCGCGGACAGGGCGGGCACTGAAGCTTTCTTT,CASTADRAGTEAFF
TRBV29-1,TRBJ2-6,-,TRBD1,TGCAGCGTTGAAGTCTCCGGGACAGGCCCTGGGGCCAACGTCCTGACTTTC,CSVEVSGTGPGANVLTF
TRBV5-6,TRBJ2-5,few,TRBD1,TGTGCCAGCAGCTTGACAGGGGGGCAAGAGACCCAGTACTTC,CASSLTGGQETQYF
TRBV19,TRBJ2-7,-,-,TGTGCCAGTAGCCCTCCCAACAGCTACGAGCAGTACTTC,CASSPPNSYEQYF
TRBV7-6,TRBJ1-6,few,-,TGTGCCAGCAGCCTGCTGAGGACTCCGGATTCACCCCTCCACTTT,CASSLLRTPDSPLHF